These 18 T cell receptor beta chains were sequenced from one sample in a study of regulatory T cells in long-lasting Graves disease (dated by TCRdb to 2020 to 2022). The method behind the library was multiplex PCR. Sequencing took place on an Illumina HiSeq 4000. To build TCR beta libraries, CDR3 regions were amplified by Arm-PCR using iRepertoire HTBI primers. TCRdb trimmed the raw reads at Q25, called clones with MiXCR and kept productive beta chains. Entries that share a CDR3 protein sequence are merged under the most common genes and DNA. The sample data list a few hundred thousand distinct CDR3 sequences, and 23% of these were observed just once. The top ten hold roughly 26% of the sample. The time point label of this sample denotes: persistent/refractory GD, antithyroid drugs over 5 years with positive TRAb. RNA was extracted from PBMCs in TRIzol for both TCR sequencing and RNA sequencing. The source material was peripheral blood mononuclear cells (PBMCs), sampled when the disease was refractory, from a patient treated with antithyroid drugs. The source is a female donor with Graves disease.

This clonotype has a handful of counts. The chain links TRBV20-1 to TRBJ2-2, with TRBD2 matching over 8 bases. V was pared by 3 bases and J by 4 bases, with 1 base of the junction left unmatched. The CDR3 has 13 residues. CDR1 and CDR2 from the germline V gene are DFQATT and SNEGSKA (reference sequence). The CDR3 coding sequence is TGCAGTGCTAGCGGGAGGGGCACCGGGGAGCTGTTTTTT. This gives the protein CSASGRGTGELFF.

The chain is built from TRBV2 and TRBJ2-7; 7 bases align to TRBD2. The germline V gene has CDR1 SNHLY and CDR2 FYNNEI. Unmatched junction bases numbered 1, after V lost 5 bases and J lost 3 bases. This CDR3 spans 12 amino acids. The chain's CDR3 is CASSKRDYEQYF. As DNA, the CDR3 is TGTGCCAGCAGTAAGCGGGACTACGAGCAGTACTTC.

V usage is TRBV30 and J usage is TRBJ1-1, with D maybe TRBD1 (6 bases). Looked up from germline, CDR1 is GTSNPN and CDR2 is SVGIG (reference sequence). This CDR3 is built from 14 residues. With 5 bases removed from V and 5 bases from J, the gap between germline ends came to 18 bases. The CDR3 loop is CAWWLNRVNTEAFF. CDR3 DNA sequence: TGTGCCTGGTGGTTAAACAGGGTAAATACTGAAGCTTTCTTT. Using reference TRBV30 and TRBJ1-1 for the parts outside the CDR3, the full variable domain is SQTIHQWPATLVQPVGSPLSLECTVEGTSNPNLYWYRQAAGRGLQLLFYSVGIGQISSEVPQNLSASRPQDRQFILSSKKLLLSDSGFYLCAWWLNRVNTEAFFGQGTRLTVV.

As to this clonotype: Possible read error: a much larger clone is one base away. V gene TRBV27 combines with J gene TRBJ1-1; D ambiguous. Germline values: CDR1 MNHEY, CDR2 SMNVEV (reference sequence). This CDR3 is 15 amino acids long. This CDR3 is CVSNLSHGMNTEAFF. In nucleotides, the CDR3 is TGTGTCAGCAATTTATCACATGGAATGAACACTGAAGCTTTCTTT.

The chain couples TRBV6-6 to TRBJ2-7; D may match TRBD1 or TRBD2 (6 bases each). The CDR3 is 16 residues long. The germline gives CDR1 MNHNY, CDR2 SVGAGI (reference sequence). Deletions cut 0 bases from V and 7 bases from J, with 19 bases between. DNA for the CDR3: TGTGCCAGCAGTTACTCGACCGGGGGCAGGCTGGGGGAGCAGTACTTC. It yields the protein CASSYSTGGRLGEQYF.

This clonotype has at least ten counts. The chain recombines TRBV7-9 with TRBJ2-7, with 7 bases fitting TRBD1. From germline, CDR1 is SEHNR and CDR2 FQNEAQ (reference sequence). The CDR3 has 14 residues. Trimming removed 5 bases from V and 2 bases from J; junction bases left unmatched: 6. CDR3 in amino acids: CASSPRDSTYEQYF. CDR3 DNA sequence: TGTGCCAGCAGCCCCCGGGACAGTACCTACGAGCAGTACTTC.

The chain joins TRBV27 to TRBJ1-5; D is undetermined. CDR1 and CDR2 (germline): MNHEY, SMNVEV (reference sequence). CDR3 length: 14 residues. V dropped 4 bases and J dropped 6 bases, with 13 bases sitting between them. The CDR3 DNA reads as TGTGCCAGCAGTTCATGGGCAGTAGGTCAGCCCCAGCATTTT. This codes for CASSSWAVGQPQHF.

CDR3 DNA: TGTGCCAGCAGCTCGGGGGACAGGGGGCTGGAAAAACTGTTTTTT. Translation: CASSSGDRGLEKLFF. This sequence joins TRBV13 and TRBJ1-4; 12 nucleotides agree with TRBD1. Germline V gene data show CDR1 as PRHDT and CDR2 as FYEKMQ (reference sequence). Unmatched junction bases numbered 5, after V lost 4 bases and J lost 8 bases. The length of the CDR3 is 15 residues.

This chain connects TRBV6-2 or TRBV6-3 to TRBJ2-5; unclear D gene. V lost 2 bases, J lost 2 bases, and 6 bases lay in between. Germline V lookup: CDR1 MNHEY, CDR2 SVGEGT. The CDR3 length is 13 residues. As DNA, the CDR3 is TGTGCCAGCAGTTACGGACCGCAAGAGACCCAGTACTTC. It is translated as CASSYGPQETQYF.

The V and J genes are TRBV2 and TRBJ2-1, with D hard to call. V dropped 6 bases and J dropped 0 bases, with 12 bases sitting between them. CDR3 length: 15 residues. Germline V gene lookup returns CDR1 SNHLY and CDR2 FYNNEI. DNA of the CDR3: TGTGCCAGCAGGAAGGACCCCTCCTCCTACAATGAGCAGTTCTTC. Its protein product is CASRKDPSSYNEQFF. The entire variable domain, with the rest obtained from reference TRBV2 and TRBJ2-1, is as follows: EPEVTQTPSHQVTQMGQEVILRCVPISNHLYFYWYRQILGQKVEFLVSFYNNEISEKSEIFDDQFSVERPDGSNFTLKIRSTKLEDSAMYFCASRKDPSSYNEQFFGPGTRLTVL.

This clonotype has more than one count but fewer than ten. This chain connects TRBV12-3 or TRBV12-4 to TRBJ1-5; possible D gene TRBD1, 5 bases. Trimming removed 5 bases at V and 7 bases at J, with 21 bases between. This CDR3 spans 16 amino acids. CDR3 protein: CASSRWDGRLYQPQHF. The CDR3 nucleotides are TGTGCCAGCAGTCGTTGGGACGGAAGATTATACCAGCCCCAGCATTTT.

This clonotype has at least ten counts. This rearrangement joins TRBV20-1 to TRBJ1-2; D perhaps matches TRBD1 (6 bases). V lost 0 bases and J lost 7, with 6 bases in between. Per germline, CDR1 DFQATT and CDR2 SNEGSKA (reference sequence). This CDR3 has 11 residues. The CDR3 reads CSARDRGGYTF. CDR3 bases: TGCAGTGCTAGAGACAGGGGTGGCTACACCTTC.

This rearrangement joins TRBV10-3 to TRBJ2-5; D gene unclear. Trimming stripped 3 bases from V and 2 bases from J, with 13 bases between. The CDR3 length is 15 residues. CDR1 and CDR2 (germline): ENHRY, SYGVKD. This CDR3 is CAISESKGPQETQYF. Here the CDR3 DNA reads TGTGCCATCAGTGAATCGAAGGGTCCTCAAGAGACCCAGTACTTC.

This clonotype was recorded many times. The DNA of the CDR3 is TGTGCCATCAGTGAAGATGAGCGGTCAGCACTGATGAACACTGAAGCTTTCTTT. Translating it yields CAISEDERSALMNTEAFF. The V call is TRBV10-3, the J call TRBJ1-1; D unclear. The CDR3 is made up of 18 amino acids. Germline values: CDR1 ENHRY, CDR2 SYGVKD. V lost 3 bases to trimming and J lost 0 bases, with 20 bases between them.

The rearrangement joins TRBV5-1 to TRBJ2-7; 8 nucleotides line up with TRBD1. This CDR3 has 16 amino acids. Germline values: CDR1 SGHRS, CDR2 YFSETQ. V trimming: 0 bases; J trimming: 4 bases; junction bases outside the gene matches: 9. CDR3 amino acids: CASSLVLTGATYEQYF. DNA for the CDR3: TGCGCCAGCAGCTTGGTCCTGACAGGGGCTACATACGAGCAGTACTTC. Full variable domain (remainder filled in from reference TRBV5-1 and TRBJ2-7): KAGVTQTPRYLIKTRGQQVTLSCSPISGHRSVSWYQQTPGQGLQFLFEYFSETQRNKGNFPGRFSGRQFSNSRSEMNVSTLELGDSALYLCASSLVLTGATYEQYFGPGTRLTVT.

CDR3 in amino acids: CASSVGGRIGSEAFF. The CDR3 coding sequence is TGTGCCAGCAGCGTAGGCGGCAGAATTGGGTCTGAAGCTTTCTTT. The rearrangement links TRBV9 to TRBJ1-1; D gene ambiguous. The CDR3 is made up of 15 amino acids. CDR1 is SGDLS and CDR2 is YYNGEE in the germline V gene. V was trimmed by 0 bases and J by 6 bases, leaving 15 bases between them.

In its sample, this clonotype was seen many times. The CDR3 bases are TGTGCCAGCAGAGCCGGGACGGTGAACACTGAAGCTTTCTTT. This encodes CASRAGTVNTEAFF. The chain employs TRBV2 and TRBJ1-1; D might be TRBD1 (5 bases). V was cut by 6 bases and J by 0 bases, with 11 bases left in between. The CDR3 is 14 residues long. CDR1 is SNHLY and CDR2 is FYNNEI in the germline V gene.

This chain joins TRBV28 and TRBJ2-2, with unresolved D. Germline loops: CDR1 MDHEN, CDR2 SYDVKM. CDR3 length: 15 amino acids. Trimming shortened V by 3 bases and J by 0 bases, and 8 bases separated the two germline ends. The CDR3 DNA reads as TGTGCCAGCAGTTTTTATCAAGCGAACACCGGGGAGCTGTTTTTT. The encoded protein is CASSFYQANTGELFF.